This TCR beta chain was identified in a study of T cells in Graves' hyperthyroidism and ophthalmopathy. This clonotype occurred many times. Its matching antigen is unknown. Amplified TCR beta CDR3 regions derived from RNA transcripts. Initially, a first-round RT-PCR of the TCR CDR3 employed the HTBI primer set. TCRdb fed the multiplex PCR reads into MiXCR, producing one record per CDR3 protein. The sample lists some 580,000 distinct CDR3 sequences, roughly 15% occurring once. This CDR3 is 14 amino acids long. The V and J ends lost 3 bases and 3 bases respectively, with 11 bases between them. The germline gives CDR1 KGHSH, CDR2 LQKENI. Regarding the study as a whole: Ophthalmopathy stood apart from stable hyperthyroidism in a 13 V-J model.

The study left out patients who had uncontrolled infection, other autoimmune disease, pregnancy or lactation. Isolation of PBMCs was performed on around 9.4 ml fresh peripheral blood. This sequence originates from a woman between 40 and 50 years old with Graves' ophthalmopathy. V usage is TRBV18 and J usage is TRBJ1-2, with unresolved D. Sequenced sample: blood. Here the CDR3 DNA reads TGTGCCAGCTCACCGGTTCCGGACTACTATGGCTACACCTTC. The encoded protein is CASSPVPDYYGYTF.